This T cell receptor beta chain was documented in a study of beta chain features in type 1 diabetes. cDNA synthesis used the whole RNA isolate, giving expressed TCRB sequences. Data came from immunoSEQ multiplex PCR; TCRdb stores just in-frame clones and leaves some out. The sample lists 350,000 to 450,000 clones, 14% occurring once. After removal of 6 bases from V and 0 bases from J, the junction contained 7 bases not matched to a gene. The length of the CDR3 is 18 residues. From germline, CDR1 is MGHDK and CDR2 SYGVNS. The sample holds a few counts of this clone. The chain uses TRBV25-1 and TRBJ2-3; 15 nucleotides line up with TRBD2. This clonotype was obtained from a man aged 25-40 years in good health. Input material: naive CD4+ T cells from blood. As DNA, the CDR3 is TGTGCCAGCAGCCGCGGACTAGCGGGGGGGAGCAGCACAGATACGCAGTATTTT. Translation: CASSRGLAGGSSTDTQYF.